These 6 T cell receptor beta chains were all obtained from the same sample, sequenced in a study of T cells expressing NK-cell markers. TCRdb re-called the 5' RACE reads and catalogs CDR3 proteins one per entry, DNA excluded. Listed are 350,000 to 500,000 distinct CDR3 sequences; roughly 7.2% falls within the top ten. Sequencing was performed on blood T cells: a sorted CD56 or NKG2C T cell subset, CD4+ or CD8+ T cells, or bulk PBMC T cells (not recorded which). These receptors all stem from a woman between 18 and 69 years old in good health.

The rearrangement uses TRBV28 and TRBJ2-2; as DNA is missing, the TRBD2 call by TCRdb cannot be tested. The CDR3 length is 16 residues. Per the germline V gene, CDR1 is MDHEN and CDR2 is SYDVKM. The chain's CDR3 is CASSLGYAVLTGELFF.

V usage is TRBV19 and J usage is TRBJ1-1. Germline values: CDR1 LNHDA, CDR2 SQIVND (reference sequence). The CDR3 runs 12 residues. The CDR3 is CASSVRTTEAFF.

The chain combines TRBV27 with TRBJ2-7; TCRdb designates TRBD2, a call that cannot be tested without DNA. Germline-derived CDR1 and CDR2 are MNHEY and SMNVEV (reference sequence). This CDR3 contains 13 residues. CDR3 residues: CASSAGRTYEQYF.

CDR3: CASSEGLAFSSYNEQFF. This sequence joins TRBV9 and TRBJ2-1; the D gene TCRdb calls, TRBD2, cannot be checked with no DNA. Germline-derived CDR1 and CDR2 are SGDLS and YYNGEE. There are 17 residues in the CDR3.

The chain combines TRBV29-1 with TRBJ2-1. From germline, CDR1 is SQVTM and CDR2 ANQGSEA. CDR3 length equals 14 residues. This chain's CDR3 is CSVVLARAYNEQFF.

The rearrangement joins TRBV11-2 to TRBJ1-6; TCRdb outputs TRBD1, but without DNA this stays unchecked. The V gene's germline CDR1 is SGHAT and CDR2 FQNNGV. CDR3 size: 20 residues. The CDR3 here is CASSLRTGTGGAGNNSPLHF. The full variable domain, with the rest looked up from reference TRBV11-2 and TRBJ1-6, is EAGVAQSPRYKIIEKRQSVAFWCNPISGHATLYWYQQILGQGPKLLIQFQNNGVVDDSQLPKDRFSAERLKGVDSTLKIQPAKLEDSAVYLCASSLRTGTGGAGNNSPLHFGNGTRLTVT.